Following are 23 T cell receptor beta chains from one sample sequenced in a study of blood T cells in healthy people across ages. It was with a sample-barcoded 5' primer and a J-beta primer mix that a second PCR of roughly 7 to 12 cycles was run. TCRdb passed the 5' RACE reads through MiXCR, listing each CDR3 protein once. The sample records 350,000 to 450,000 distinct CDR3 sequences, approximately 52% being singletons. The sample taken for sequencing was blood. All receptors come from a man aged 55 to 70 in good health.

The rearrangement uses TRBV11-3 and TRBJ2-3; 11 bases are a match to TRBD2. Unmatched junction bases numbered 8, after V lost 1 base and J lost 5 bases. This CDR3 has 17 amino acids. Germline V lookup: CDR1 SGHNT, CDR2 YENEEA. This CDR3 reads CASSLGLAGGPGDTQYF. CDR3 sequence (DNA): TGTGCCAGCAGCTTAGGATTAGCGGGAGGGCCTGGAGATACGCAGTATTTT. Full variable domain (outside the CDR3, taken from reference TRBV11-3 and TRBJ2-3): EAGVVQSPRYKIIEKKQPVAFWCNPISGHNTLYWYLQNLGQGPELLIRYENEEAVDDSQLPKDRFSAERLKGVDSTLKIQPAELGDSAVYLCASSLGLAGGPGDTQYFGPGTRLTVL.

This clonotype was counted a few times. This chain uses TRBV5-6 with TRBJ2-5; 9 bases align to TRBD2. CDR3 size: 15 residues. The V gene end was trimmed by 4 bases and the J gene end by 1 base; junction bases not matched to a gene: 5. The germline gives CDR1 SGHDT, CDR2 YYEEEE. This CDR3 is CASSAGTSTQETQYF. For the CDR3, the DNA is TGTGCCAGCAGCGCCGGGACTAGCACCCAAGAGACCCAGTACTTC.

The chain uses TRBV20-1 and TRBJ2-7; tentatively, D is TRBD2 (6 bases). CDR3 length equals 16 residues. In germline, CDR1 is DFQATT, CDR2 SNEGSKA (reference sequence). Trimming shortened V by 1 base and J by 0 bases, and 16 bases separated the two germline ends. The CDR3 is CSARGRGRFPSYEQYF. The CDR3 bases are TGCAGTGCTAGAGGTCGGGGGAGGTTCCCCTCCTACGAGCAGTACTTC.

This CDR3 is CSGGADNEQFF. In DNA, the CDR3 is TGCAGCGGAGGAGCGGACAATGAGCAGTTCTTC. The chain has TRBV29-1 and TRBJ2-1, with D possibly matching TRBD2 (5 bases). V was pared by 7 bases and J by 5 bases, with 9 bases between. From germline, CDR1 is SQVTM and CDR2 ANQGSEA. The CDR3 contains 11 residues.

On this clonotype itself: A much larger clone is a single base away; this may be a read error. J is TRBJ2-7 and V is TRBV7-2, with a weak D call TRBD1 (5 bases). Germline values: CDR1 SGHTA, CDR2 FQGNSA. CDR3 length: 14 amino acids. Trimming removed 6 bases at V and 8 bases at J, with 20 bases between. CDR3 residues: CASRGWNRLGKQYF. In nucleotides, the CDR3 is TGTGCCAGCAGGGGGTGGAACAGGCTGGGGAAGCAGTACTTC.

This clonotype came up many times. The chain couples TRBV5-1 to TRBJ2-7, with D possibly called TRBD1 or TRBD2 (5 bases each). V lost 0 bases and J lost 3, with 10 bases in between. Germline CDR1 is SGHRS and CDR2 is YFSETQ. This CDR3 spans 14 amino acids. The DNA of the CDR3 is TGCGCCAGCAGCTTGGAGGGACGGATCTACGAGCAGTACTTC. It encodes CASSLEGRIYEQYF.

This clonotype was observed a handful of times. The CDR3 loop is CSAKDNTEAFF. CDR3 DNA: TGCAGTGCAAAAGATAACACTGAAGCTTTCTTT. V is TRBV20-1 and J is TRBJ1-1; the D is unclear. Trimming left V 6 bases short and J 2 bases short, with 7 bases between. The CDR3 covers 11 residues. In germline, CDR1 is DFQATT, CDR2 SNEGSKA (reference sequence).

The chain joins TRBV9 to TRBJ2-3; no definite D call. The CDR3 spans 12 residues. Germline CDR1 SGDLS, CDR2 YYNGEE. V was shortened by 8 bases and J by 4 bases, with 11 bases between the two germline ends. The CDR3, as DNA: TGTGCCAGTAGAGGCGTCGCAGATACGCAGTATTTT. Translating gives CASRGVADTQYF.

Concerning this clonotype itself: A much more abundant neighbour one base away suggests this may be a read error. The rearrangement joins TRBV29-1 to TRBJ2-7; possible D gene TRBD1, 7 bases. V lost 7 bases and J 0 bases, leaving 19 bases between the germline ends. This CDR3 is 15 amino acids long. The V gene's germline CDR1 is SQVTM and CDR2 ANQGSEA. CDR3 nucleotide sequence: TGCAGCGCTACATGCGGGACAGAAAGCTCCTACGAGCAGTACTTC. Translated: CSATCGTESSYEQYF.

V and J are TRBV12-5 and TRBJ1-1, with TRBD1 as a possible D gene (5 bases). CDR1 and CDR2 from the germline V gene are LGHNT and FRNRAP. V lost 5 bases to trimming and J lost 1 base, with 17 bases between them. The CDR3 length is 16 residues. CDR3 protein: CASGPQFAGRNTEAFF. The CDR3 DNA follows: TGTGCTAGTGGTCCACAGTTTGCAGGGAGGAACACTGAAGCTTTCTTT.

The rearrangement uses TRBV3-1 and TRBJ2-3; no definite D call. Germline V gene data show CDR1 as LGHDT and CDR2 as YNNKEL (reference sequence). V lost 0 bases and J 1 base, leaving 8 bases between the germline ends. CDR3 length: 15 amino acids. The CDR3 region is CASSQDGPGTDTQYF. The CDR3 coding sequence is TGTGCCAGCAGCCAAGATGGTCCGGGCACAGATACGCAGTATTTT.

V usage is TRBV6-6 and J usage is TRBJ2-6; D is perhaps TRBD2 (6 bases). V was clipped by 0 bases and J by 4 bases, with 10 bases between them. Germline V gives CDR1 MNHNY, CDR2 SVGAGI (reference sequence). The CDR3 length is 16 residues. The CDR3 sequence is CASSYSAGSGANVLTF. CDR3 DNA: TGTGCCAGCAGTTACTCGGCGGGGAGCGGGGCCAACGTCCTGACTTTC.

This clonotype was seen more than once but under ten times. V and J are TRBV5-1 and TRBJ1-2; maybe TRBD1 (6 bases). Trimming took off 3 bases at V and 2 bases at J, with 14 bases between the two ends. The CDR3 consists of 15 residues. Germline V CDR1 and CDR2: SGHRS, YFSETQ. In nucleotides, the CDR3 is TGCGCCAGCAGCTACTACCCAGGGGCAAACTATGGCTACACCTTC. This translates into CASSYYPGANYGYTF.

This clonotype was found a few times. The chain uses TRBV5-1 and TRBJ2-5, with a tentative D call TRBD1 (5 bases). The length of the CDR3 is 14 residues. Trimming took 0 bases from V and 1 from J, leaving 7 bases between them. In germline, CDR1 is SGHRS, CDR2 YFSETQ. The CDR3 region has the DNA TGCGCCAGCAGCTTGGTTGGGGCCCAAGAGACCCAGTACTTC. It specifies CASSLVGAQETQYF.

The V call is TRBV6-2 or TRBV6-3, the J call TRBJ1-2, with D unclear. CDR3 length: 13 residues. Germline CDR1 is MNHEY and CDR2 is SVGEGT. The V gene lost 0 bases and the J gene lost 6 bases, with 8 bases spanning the gap. CDR3 in DNA: TGTGCCAGCAGTTACTCAGGGATTGATGGCTACACCTTC. This sequence encodes CASSYSGIDGYTF.

The chain employs TRBV6-6 and TRBJ1-1, with 9 bases identical to TRBD1. CDR3 length: 15 amino acids. With 4 bases clipped from V and 4 bases from J, the junction kept 7 bases outside the gene matches. Per germline, CDR1 MNHNY and CDR2 SVGAGI (reference sequence). DNA for the CDR3: TGTGCCAGCAGTTCCCCGGGACAGGGAACCACTGAAGCTTTCTTT. Its protein is CASSSPGQGTTEAFF.

The chain carries TRBV13 and TRBJ2-1, with unresolved D. Germline V CDR1 and CDR2: PRHDT, FYEKMQ (reference sequence). The germline V and J ends were trimmed by 5 bases and 8 bases, with 7 bases remaining between them. This CDR3 has 11 residues. This CDR3 is CASSKRDEQFF. CDR3 bases: TGTGCCAGCAGCAAACGAGATGAGCAGTTCTTC.

The chain carries TRBV12-3 or TRBV12-4 and TRBJ2-5; perhaps D is TRBD1 or TRBD2 (5 bases each). V was pared by 6 bases and J by 4 bases, with 15 bases between. CDR3 length: 14 amino acids. The CDR3 sequence is CASRARTGTETQYF. In DNA form, the CDR3 reads TGTGCCAGCAGGGCCCGGACGGGGACAGAGACCCAGTACTTC.

The chain is built from TRBV20-1 and TRBJ2-1, with 8 bases lining up with TRBD2. This CDR3 comprises 17 residues. CDR1 DFQATT and CDR2 SNEGSKA come from the germline V gene (reference sequence). Trimming removed 3 bases from V and 3 bases from J; junction bases left unmatched: 13. CDR3 nucleotides: TGCAGTGCTAGGCCCGCCCCCACTAGCGGTAGCTACAATGAGCAGTTCTTC. Translated, it gives CSARPAPTSGSYNEQFF.

This sequence joins TRBV12-3 or TRBV12-4 and TRBJ2-4; a weak D match, TRBD1 (6 bases). This CDR3 spans 15 amino acids. V dropped 7 bases and J dropped 15 bases, with 28 bases sitting between them. The CDR3 DNA follows: TGTGCCAGCAAATCAGGGGCTATGGGTATCTACGAGCTGTACTTC. Protein: CASKSGAMGIYELYF.

The V call is TRBV2, the J call TRBJ2-7; D uncertain. CDR3 length: 17 residues. Germline values: CDR1 SNHLY, CDR2 FYNNEI. V lost 5 bases to trimming and J lost 0 bases, with 20 bases between them. In DNA, the CDR3 is TGTGCCAGCAGTTCCCCAAATGATACCCCTTCCTCCTACGAGCAGTACTTC. Amino acid sequence: CASSSPNDTPSSYEQYF. Full variable domain (missing parts from reference TRBV2 and TRBJ2-7): EPEVTQTPSHQVTQMGQEVILRCVPISNHLYFYWYRQILGQKVEFLVSFYNNEISEKSEIFDDQFSVERPDGSNFTLKIRSTKLEDSAMYFCASSSPNDTPSSYEQYFGPGTRLTVT.

This clonotype appeared once. This sequence joins TRBV5-1 and TRBJ2-5; D may be TRBD2 (6 bases). The CDR3 has 14 amino acids. With 3 bases removed from V and 4 bases from J, the gap between germline ends came to 13 bases. Germline V lookup: CDR1 SGHRS, CDR2 YFSETQ. The CDR3: CASSSVGGRETQYF. For the CDR3, the DNA is TGCGCCAGCAGCTCCGTTGGAGGGCGAGAGACCCAGTACTTC.

This clonotype came up a few times. This sequence joins TRBV6-2 or TRBV6-3 and TRBJ2-1; 8 bases are shared with TRBD1. V dropped 2 bases and J dropped 8; count of bases not matched to a gene: 8. This CDR3 region has 15 residues. The germline gives CDR1 MNHEY, CDR2 SVGEGT. The CDR3 here is CASSYRGQGRDEQFF. The CDR3, as DNA: TGTGCCAGCAGTTACCGAGGACAGGGCCGCGATGAGCAGTTCTTC.